This is a list of T cell receptor beta chains from one sample in a study of blood T cell repertoires in COVID-19. Libraries were prepared by immunoSEQ multiplex PCR; TCRdb keeps only in-frame clonotypes and omits some of them. Of roughly 250,000 clones in the sample, 83% are singletons; the top ten hold about 7.4%. The sample comprised peripheral blood. Receptors were obtained from a woman in her fifties or sixties with acute or convalescent COVID-19. Both conserved end residues are part of each CDR3. D genes are given only for firm matches. Rows give clone size only sometimes, using once, few, many, or a class for an expanded clone.

v_gene: TRBV6-5; j_gene: TRBJ2-7; d_gene: TRBD1; abundance: once; CDR3aa: CATGTGISSYEQYF; CDR3nt: TGTGCCACCGGGACAGGGATAAGCTCCTACGAGCAGTACTTC
v_gene: TRBV5-1; j_gene: TRBJ2-2; d_gene: .; abundance: .; CDR3aa: CAAKGENTGELFF; CDR3nt: TGCGCCGCCAAGGGGGAGAACACCGGGGAGCTGTTTTTT
v_gene: TRBV5-1; j_gene: TRBJ2-2; d_gene: .; abundance: .; CDR3aa: CASSLEHPSGELFF; CDR3nt: TGCGCCAGCAGCTTGGAACATCCGTCCGGGGAGCTGTTTTTT
v_gene: TRBV9; j_gene: TRBJ2-7; d_gene: TRBD1; abundance: few; CDR3aa: CASSIYGTGTEQYF; CDR3nt: TGTGCCAGCAGCATATACGGGACAGGGACCGAGCAGTACTTC
v_gene: TRBV5-1; j_gene: TRBJ1-1; d_gene: .; abundance: few; CDR3aa: CASANGQPNTEAFF; CDR3nt: TGCGCCAGCGCAAACGGACAGCCGAACACTGAAGCTTTCTTT
v_gene: TRBV2; j_gene: TRBJ1-1; d_gene: TRBD1; abundance: .; CDR3aa: CASDLGQGVRGTEAFF; CDR3nt: TGTGCCAGCGACCTGGGACAGGGGGTACGGGGCACTGAAGCTTTCTTT
v_gene: TRBV28; j_gene: TRBJ2-3; d_gene: TRBD2; abundance: .; CDR3aa: CASSRWGLAAPPGDTQYF; CDR3nt: TGTGCCAGCAGCCGGTGGGGACTAGCGGCCCCACCAGGAGATACGCAGTATTTT
v_gene: TRBV28; j_gene: TRBJ1-5; d_gene: .; abundance: .; CDR3aa: CASSLGQNNQPQHF; CDR3nt: TGTGCCAGCAGTTTAGGTCAGAACAATCAGCCCCAGCATTTT
v_gene: TRBV7-8; j_gene: TRBJ1-5; d_gene: TRBD1; abundance: .; CDR3aa: CASSLSGTANQPQHF; CDR3nt: TGTGCCAGCAGCTTAAGTGGGACAGCCAATCAGCCCCAGCATTTT
v_gene: TRBV15; j_gene: TRBJ2-5; d_gene: .; abundance: .; CDR3aa: CATSRRHGETQYF; CDR3nt: TGTGCCACCAGCAGACGGCACGGGGAGACCCAGTACTTC